The 3 T cell receptor beta chains listed next were all sequenced from one sample in a study of T cell responses to AZD1222 COVID-19 vaccine. TCRdb's table, derived via immunoSEQ multiplex PCR, lists solely in-frame clones and lacks some. The sample contains 150,000 to 200,000 clones, around 89% of which appear only once. The input for sequencing was peripheral blood, taken on day 0 of AZD1222 vaccination. These receptors were obtained from an adult in good health.

This clone has just one count. The chain links TRBV3-1 (or the pseudogene TRBV3-2) to TRBJ1-2; TRBD1 matches 8 bases. Per the germline V gene, CDR1 is LGHDT and CDR2 is YNNKEL (reference sequence). The CDR3 extends over 14 amino acids. V lost 1 base and J lost 6; bases outside the gene matches: 4. The CDR3 sequence is CASSQADRGHGYTF. The CDR3 nucleotides are TGTGCCAGCAGCCAAGCCGACAGGGGTCATGGCTACACCTTC.

This chain uses TRBV27 with TRBJ2-3, with 10 bases fitting TRBD2. The germline gives CDR1 MNHEY, CDR2 SMNVEV (reference sequence). After removal of 2 bases from V and 4 bases from J, the junction contained 3 bases not matched to a gene. The CDR3 contains 15 residues. The CDR3 sequence is CASSLLAGASDTQYF. The CDR3 bases are TGTGCCAGCAGTTTACTAGCGGGGGCTTCAGATACGCAGTATTTT.

Turning to this clone: In the same sample, other DNA sequences code for this CDR3. V gene TRBV7-9 combines with J gene TRBJ2-2; 7 bases fit TRBD1. This CDR3 contains 14 residues. V lost 5 bases to trimming and J lost 4 bases; unmatched junction nucleotides: 4. Germline V gives CDR1 SEHNR, CDR2 FQNEAQ (reference sequence). The CDR3 coding sequence is TGTGCCAGCAGCCAAGACAGGGTCACCGGGGAGCTGTTTTTT. It codes for CASSQDRVTGELFF.